The following is a TCR beta chain sequence with its context. The data were taken from a study of technical replicates of blood from a handful of donors. This CDR3 is built from 15 residues. Per germline, CDR1 MDHEN and CDR2 SYDVKM. V trimming: 5 bases; J trimming: 7 bases; junction bases outside the gene matches: 8. Clones were sequenced by immunoSEQ multiplex PCR, and TCRdb holds only the in-frame ones, with some missing. The sample records some 60,000 clones, about 95% being singletons. The sequencing input was PBMCs. This sequence was found in a human donor in good health. Some clones in this sample may be carry-over from other donors' samples. The V call is TRBV28, the J call TRBJ2-7; TRBD2 matches 13 bases. The CDR3 DNA is TGTGCCAGCAGTGGAGGGACTAGCGGGGCCGGGGAGCAGTACTTC. Protein product: CASSGGTSGAGEQYF.